The 14 T cell receptor beta chains below all came from one sample that was sequenced in a study of T cells in Graves' hyperthyroidism and ophthalmopathy. Amplification of TCR beta CDR3 regions used RNA as the template. HTBI primers drove first-round RT-PCR of the TCR CDR3. Via MiXCR, TCRdb re-called the multiplex PCR reads, giving one row per CDR3 protein. The repertoire holds 600,000 to 900,000 distinct CDR3 sequences, approximately 16% seen once, with under 10% in the top ten. The sample comprised blood. These receptors all come from a man aged 18 to 29 with Graves' hyperthyroidism.

This clonotype was observed many times. The chain has TRBV6-5 and TRBJ2-5, with 9 bases matching TRBD2. V was pared by 2 bases and J by 4 bases, with 5 bases of the junction left unmatched. The CDR3 length is 15 residues. Germline assignment: CDR1 MNHEY and CDR2 SVGAGI. The CDR3 DNA reads TGTGCCAGCAGTTACGGCGCGGGGGGGCGAGAGACCCAGTACTTC. It codes for CASSYGAGGRETQYF.

V gene TRBV28 combines with J gene TRBJ1-5, with D perhaps TRBD1 (5 bases). Germline V lookup: CDR1 MDHEN, CDR2 SYDVKM. V was cut by 10 bases and J by 9 bases, with 19 bases left in between. CDR3 length equals 13 residues. The CDR3 loop is CATRPGGDRPQHF. In DNA form, the CDR3 reads TGTGCCACCCGACCCGGGGGGGATCGGCCCCAGCATTTT.

The chain employs TRBV7-2 and TRBJ2-7; TRBD2 matches 10 bases. The CDR3 spans 21 residues. V trimming: 2 bases; J trimming: 3 bases; junction bases outside the gene matches: 22. CDR1 and CDR2 (germline): SGHTA, FQGNSA. The CDR3 loop reads CASSLRASGLAGVLVVYEQYF. The CDR3 nucleotides are TGTGCCAGCAGCTTAAGGGCTTCGGGGCTAGCGGGAGTTTTGGTAGTCTACGAGCAGTACTTC.

The rearrangement joins TRBV24-1 to TRBJ2-2; D gene ambiguous. Germline V CDR1 and CDR2: KGHDR, SFDVKD. This CDR3 comprises 12 residues. Trimming took off 7 bases at V and 2 bases at J, with 4 bases between the two ends. CDR3 amino acids: CATSSNTGELFF. CDR3 bases: TGTGCCACCAGCAGTAACACCGGGGAGCTGTTTTTT.

This clonotype was counted many times. The V call is TRBV28, the J call TRBJ1-3; 7 bases line up with TRBD1. With V trimmed by 1 base and J by 0 bases, 6 bases remained unmatched. CDR3 size: 17 residues. Germline CDR1 and CDR2: MDHEN and SYDVKM. The CDR3 DNA sequence: TGTGCCAGCAGTTTATCCGGACAGGCGCACTCTGGAAACACCATATATTTT. It is translated as CASSLSGQAHSGNTIYF.

This CDR3 reads CATSREGLAGDTQYF. As DNA, the CDR3 is TGTGCCACCAGCAGAGAAGGTTTAGCGGGAGATACGCAGTATTTT. The rearrangement joins TRBV15 to TRBJ2-3; TRBD2 aligns across 7 bases. J was trimmed by 5 bases and V by 0 bases; bases with no gene match: 5. The CDR3 contains 15 residues. Germline values: CDR1 LNHNV, CDR2 YYDKDF (reference sequence).

This clonotype was observed a handful of times. V usage is TRBV2 and J usage is TRBJ1-6; D remains ambiguous. The germline CDR1 and CDR2 sequences are SNHLY and FYNNEI. The CDR3 has 12 amino acids. The V and J ends lost 4 bases and 7 bases respectively, with 5 bases between them. The DNA of the CDR3 is TGTGCCAGCAGTGCTAGAAATTCACCCCTCCACTTT. Amino acids: CASSARNSPLHF. The whole variable domain, filled in from reference TRBV2 and TRBJ1-6, reads EPEVTQTPSHQVTQMGQEVILRCVPISNHLYFYWYRQILGQKVEFLVSFYNNEISEKSEIFDDQFSVERPDGSNFTLKIRSTKLEDSAMYFCASSARNSPLHFGNGTRLTVT.

A remark on this clonotype: It may be a read error: a sequence one base away is much more abundant. This chain uses TRBV28 with TRBJ2-1; D remains unclear. The CDR3 has 17 amino acids. The germline gives CDR1 MDHEN, CDR2 SYDVKM. The CDR3 loop reads CAGSFSRARNIYNEQFF. CDR3 nucleotide sequence: TGTGCCGGCAGCTTCAGCCGTGCGAGAAATATCTACAATGAGCAGTTCTTC.

A few counts support this clonotype. This rearrangement joins TRBV15 to TRBJ1-4; a possible D gene is TRBD1 (5 bases). The CDR3 loop spans 15 amino acids. Germline assignment: CDR1 LNHNV and CDR2 YYDKDF (reference sequence). The V gene lost 5 bases and the J gene lost 8 bases, with 18 bases spanning the gap. This CDR3 is CATSRRDPPSEKLFF. In DNA form, the CDR3 reads TGTGCCACCAGCCGCAGGGACCCACCCTCGGAAAAACTGTTTTTT.

This clonotype occurred many times. V usage is TRBV28 and J usage is TRBJ2-1; tentatively, D is TRBD2 (6 bases). The V end lost 7 bases, the J end lost 5 bases, and 12 bases lay between the germline ends. The CDR3 runs to 13 residues. Germline CDR1 MDHEN, CDR2 SYDVKM. CDR3 protein: CASKGGGNNEQFF. DNA for the CDR3: TGTGCCAGCAAAGGTGGCGGGAACAATGAGCAGTTCTTC.

V gene TRBV27 combines with J gene TRBJ2-2, with unresolved D. The CDR3 is made up of 14 amino acids. The germline V gene encodes CDR1 MNHEY and CDR2 SMNVEV (reference sequence). V was clipped by 1 base and J by 10 bases, with 13 bases between them. The CDR3 protein is CASSLYWGSEELFF. In nucleotides, the CDR3 is TGTGCCAGCAGTTTATATTGGGGTTCCGAGGAGCTGTTTTTT.

Only a few counts were recorded for this clonotype. J is TRBJ1-5 and V is TRBV6-2 or TRBV6-3; tentatively, D is TRBD1 (6 bases). Deletions cut 5 bases from V and 7 bases from J, with 24 bases between. The CDR3 is 17 amino acids. Germline V gene lookup returns CDR1 MNHEY and CDR2 SVGEGT. CDR3 amino acids: CASSETRDTSSIQPQHF. Here the CDR3 DNA reads TGTGCCAGCAGTGAGACCCGGGACACGTCGAGTATCCAGCCCCAGCATTTT.

This clonotype was detected ten times or more. The J gene is TRBJ1-1, the V gene TRBV5-5; the D is unclear. The CDR3 totals 12 residues. The V gene lost 6 bases and the J gene lost 8 bases, with 14 bases spanning the gap. Germline V gives CDR1 SGHKS, CDR2 YYEKEE (reference sequence). The CDR3 region is CASNHSAGEAFF. CDR3 in DNA: TGTGCCAGCAACCACTCGGCAGGAGAAGCTTTCTTT.

The chain carries TRBV7-3 and TRBJ2-5; D not certain. Trimming removed 5 bases at V and 2 bases at J, with 9 bases between. The CDR3 has 13 residues. The germline V gene has CDR1 SGHTA and CDR2 FQGTGA. The CDR3 sequence: CASSLNPQETQYF. The CDR3, as DNA: TGTGCCAGCAGCCTCAACCCGCAAGAGACCCAGTACTTC.